This TCR beta chain was captured in a study of Graves' ophthalmopathy and Graves' hyperthyroidism (dated by TCRdb to the late 2010s). About the full investigation: Peripheral blood was collected at initial diagnosis, before any treatment. T-cell repertoires of thyroid tissue and blood were compared in over 5 hyperthyroidism patients. After sampling, hyperthyroidism patients received methimazole starting at 30 mg daily, and ophthalmopathy patients received high-dose intravenous methylprednisolone. An independent validation cohort comprised 18 hyperthyroidism patients and roughly 15 patients who later progressed from hyperthyroidism to ophthalmopathy. To tell Graves' ophthalmopathy apart from Graves' hyperthyroidism, and to predict which patients would progress to ophthalmopathy, the study relied on TCR beta repertoire signatures. The approximately 90 discovery patients were randomly split 7:3 into training and test sets. To explore V-J signatures that distinguish ophthalmopathy from hyperthyroidism, a discovery set of around 100 patients was enrolled, made up of 40 to 45 with ophthalmopathy and around 60 with stable hyperthyroidism. In total, under 150 blood samples were TCR-sequenced: fewer than 50 ophthalmopathy, under 80 hyperthyroidism and some 17 hyperthyroidism-to-ophthalmopathy patients.

TCR beta CDR3 regions were amplified from RNA transcripts for repertoire sequencing. HTBI primers and the Qiagen OneStep RT-PCR kit were used in a first-round RT-PCR, which was followed by a second-round multiplex PCR, size selection and purification. Libraries were sequenced paired-end with 100 bp reads on an Illumina HiSeq2000. The original methods were these. SOAPnuke was used to process the reads, throwing out any read that had adapters, had uncalled bases, had a mean Phred below 15, or lacked an exact constant-primer or identifier match. High-quality paired reads were merged with COPE v1.2.5. Unique nucleotide sequences were defined as clonotypes and aligned to IMGT TRB V, D and J references using MiTCR v1.1. The analysis was limited to V-J combinations with a frequency above 0.0001, which together covered 98% to 99.2% of repertoires. For each V-J combination, a TCR clonal expansion and chaos score was defined as F50 clonal expansion divided by the chaos observed in the TCRdist matrix. Welch's t-statistics and random forest were used to reduce features to about 14 V-J combinations, which were fed into a naive Bayes classifier. The Morisita-Horn index was used to measure how similar the thyroid and blood repertoires were. In-frame beta chains were kept once TCRdb had trimmed the public reads at Q25 with fastp and called clones with MiXCR. A single entry per CDR3 protein holds the most common genes and DNA from its merged rows. None of the V and J calls come from the authors' own analysis; TCRdb made them. Within this sample are about 400,000 distinct CDR3 sequences, with around 20% of them counted one time only. Around 1.6% of the sample goes to the ten largest clones.

Ophthalmopathy patients were characterized by moderately to severely active disease, a Clinical Activity Score of at least 3, a NOSPECS grade of at least 4, and a disease duration under 3 months. Patients with other autoimmune diseases, uncontrolled infections, pregnancy or lactation were excluded. Clinical symptoms, serum thyroxine, TRAb, thyroid ultrasound and orbital computed tomography were used for diagnosis. Ficoll-Paque density gradient centrifugation was used to isolate PBMCs from about 9.4 ml of fresh peripheral blood. Trizol reagent was used to extract the total RNA, and its quality was then checked on an Agilent 2100 Bioanalyzer. The table lists this clonotype with many counts. Its antigen is unknown. No much larger clonotype is one base removed from it; base qualities were not supplied. On the study overall, not on this receptor specifically: No statistical method was used to set the sample size in advance, and the investigators knew which group each participant was assigned to. Most of the expanded thyroid clonotypes with a frequency above 0.001 were also detected in blood, and it was suggested that the thyroid immune response may be reflected by blood repertoires. In cross-validation, the 13-signature model distinguished ophthalmopathy from stable hyperthyroidism with around 86% sensitivity and 81.08% specificity, while in the test set the corresponding values were around 79% and 71%. In validation, the model predicted ophthalmopathy progression with 55% to 71% sensitivity and 72.22% specificity; roughly eleven predicted patients were CT-confirmed with GO in a median of 6.5 months.

The CDR3 numbers 16 residues from cysteine through phenylalanine. Only the CDR3 portion is preserved as DNA: 48 bases, with reading frame beginning at the first base. The germline V gene gives CDR1 as SGHRS and CDR2 as YFSETQ. Trimming costs V 0 bases and J 0 bases, and their ends lie 12 bases apart. This sequence uses TRBV5-1 and TRBJ1-1, with no confidently assigned D gene. The clonotype was recovered from a woman younger than 35 with Graves' ophthalmopathy. Donor details come from another sample of the same person, matched by shared clones. Sequencing was done on a sample of peripheral blood. The nucleotide sequence is TGCGCCAGCAGCTTGGCCGGTCGATTCATGAACACTGAAGCTTTCTTT. This codes for CASSLAGRFMNTEAFF.